Listed below are T cell receptor beta chains from one sample, sequenced in a study of blood T cell repertoires in COVID-19. Libraries were prepared by immunoSEQ multiplex PCR; TCRdb keeps only in-frame clonotypes and omits some of them. The table includes about 210,000 clones, 88% detected once. The sample consisted of peripheral blood. The origin of the receptors is a man aged 40-50 years with acute or convalescent COVID-19. The CDR3 runs from the conserved cysteine through the conserved F or W. A D gene is named only where the DNA matches it firmly. The listing skips clone size in some rows; elsewhere it reads once, few, many or a size class.

clone size	V gene	D gene	J gene	CDR3 DNA	CDR3 protein
NA	TRBV9	TRBD1	TRBJ2-7	TGTGCCAGCAGCGCCGGTCCGGGACAGTATAGATCCTACGAGCAGTACTTC	CASSAGPGQYRSYEQYF
NA	TRBV10-1	TRBD2	TRBJ2-1	TGCGCCAGCAGCAGCCTTCTAGCGGGGGGTGAGCAAGAGCAGTTCTTC	CASSSLLAGGEQEQFF
once	TRBV9	NA	TRBJ1-5	TGTGCCAGCAGCGCCGACAGGAACAATCAGCCCCAGCATTTT	CASSADRNNQPQHF
NA	TRBV19	TRBD1	TRBJ1-2	TGTGCCAGTAGGCCCGGGGACAGGGACGGCTACACCTTC	CASRPGDRDGYTF
NA	TRBV5-1	TRBD1	TRBJ2-2	TGCGCCAGCAGCCGAAAACAGGGGGCGGCAGGCGGGGAGCTGTTTTTT	CASSRKQGAAGGELFF
NA	TRBV3-1/TRBV3-2	NA	TRBJ1-4	TGTGCCAGCAGCCAAGACCTTCTAGGTAATGAAAAACTGTTTTTT	CASSQDLLGNEKLFF
NA	TRBV9	TRBD1	TRBJ1-1	TGTGCCAGCAGCACACTGGGACAGCACTTGAACACTGAAGCTTTCTTT	CASSTLGQHLNTEAFF
NA	TRBV29-1	TRBD1	TRBJ1-1	TGCAGCGTTGAAAAGGCCAGGGGGCCGGGGACTGAAGCTTTCTTT	CSVEKARGPGTEAFF
NA	TRBV6-2/TRBV6-3	NA	TRBJ1-1	TGTGCCAGCAGCCACACCCCACAGGAGAACACTGAAGCTTTCTTT	CASSHTPQENTEAFF
NA	TRBV5-1	TRBD1	TRBJ1-2	TGCGCCAGCAGACGGGACAGATACTATGGCTACACCTTC	CASRRDRYYGYTF
NA	TRBV7-3	TRBD2	TRBJ2-1	TGTGCCAGCAGCTTAGGGGGAGGCGGGGGATCCTACAATGAGCAGTTCTTC	CASSLGGGGGSYNEQFF
NA	TRBV6-5	NA	TRBJ1-1	TGTGCCAGCAGTTCTCTTAAAACAGGGCCCACTGAAGCTTTCTTT	CASSSLKTGPTEAFF
NA	TRBV7-2	NA	TRBJ2-7	TGTGCCAGCAGCTTAACAGGGCCCTACGAGCAGTACTTC	CASSLTGPYEQYF
NA	TRBV11-1	TRBD2	TRBJ2-7	TGTGCCAGCAGCCTCCGGGACTATGTACACTACGAGCAGTACTTC	CASSLRDYVHYEQYF
NA	TRBV6-2/TRBV6-3	NA	TRBJ1-1	TGTGCCAGCAGTTACTCGAGTTTGTACCAGAACACTGAAGCTTTCTTT	CASSYSSLYQNTEAFF
NA	TRBV3-1/TRBV3-2	TRBD1	TRBJ1-2	TGTGCCAGCAGTCCCACCGGGACAGCGAGAAGGTGGGCCTTC	CASSPTGTARRWAF
NA	TRBV2	TRBD1	TRBJ2-4	TGTGCCAGCAGTCCCCGCGGACAGGGAAACATTCAGTACTTC	CASSPRGQGNIQYF
NA	TRBV5-4	NA	TRBJ1-2	TGTGCCAGCAGCTCTCCCATGACCCAGGGCTATGGCTACACCTTC	CASSSPMTQGYGYTF
NA	TRBV7-9	NA	TRBJ2-5	TGTGCCAGCAGCCGTTGGACAACGCTCCAAGAGACCCAGTACTTC	CASSRWTTLQETQYF
NA	TRBV30	TRBD1	TRBJ1-2	TGTGCCTGGAGCCCAAGACCGGGACAGGGAAACTATGGCTACACCTTC	CAWSPRPGQGNYGYTF
NA	TRBV7-9	NA	TRBJ1-4	TGTGCCAGCAGCACTTCGACTGGTAATCCGTTTTTT	CASSTSTGNPFF
NA	TRBV9	TRBD1	TRBJ1-2	TGTGCCAGCAGCGTAGCCGGACAGGGGCTAAACTATGGCTACACCTTC	CASSVAGQGLNYGYTF
once	TRBV11-3	TRBD1	TRBJ2-1	TGTGCCAGCAGCCCGCGGACAGGGGGCAGGGATGAGCAGTTCTTC	CASSPRTGGRDEQFF
NA	TRBV11-2	NA	TRBJ2-5	TGTGCCAGCAGCCAGTCCCGGACAGAAGAGACCCAGTACTTC	CASSQSRTEETQYF